The 29 T cell receptor beta chains presented below share a single source sample, sequenced in a study of T cells in Graves' hyperthyroidism and ophthalmopathy. TCR beta CDR3 regions were amplified from RNA. Initially, a first-round RT-PCR of the TCR CDR3 employed the HTBI primer set. MiXCR was run by TCRdb on the multiplex PCR reads, yielding one entry per CDR3 protein. The data show about 600,000 distinct CDR3 sequences, with 16% seen just once and 3% to 4% held by the top ten. The material sequenced was blood. Receptors were obtained from a woman between 35 and 50 years old with Graves' ophthalmopathy.

This clonotype was seen more than once but under ten times. The J gene is TRBJ2-1, the V gene TRBV11-2; D may be TRBD2 (7 bases). Trimming left V 1 base short and J 4 bases short, with 17 bases between. Germline V gene lookup returns CDR1 SGHAT and CDR2 FQNNGV. The CDR3 spans 17 residues. The CDR3: CASSLAAGQGQYNEQFF. The CDR3 nucleotides read TGTGCCAGCAGCTTAGCAGCGGGGCAGGGGCAATACAATGAGCAGTTCTTC. Filled out from reference TRBV11-2 and TRBJ2-1, the complete variable domain reads EAGVAQSPRYKIIEKRQSVAFWCNPISGHATLYWYQQILGQGPKLLIQFQNNGVVDDSQLPKDRFSAERLKGVDSTLKIQPAKLEDSAVYLCASSLAAGQGQYNEQFFGPGTRLTVL.

In its sample, this clonotype was seen many times. This chain connects TRBV12-3 or TRBV12-4 to TRBJ2-7; 10 bases agree with TRBD2. The CDR3 loop spans 15 amino acids. V lost 4 bases to trimming and J lost 4 bases; unmatched junction nucleotides: 7. The CDR3 DNA reads TGTGCCAGCAGTTCGGGGGTAGCGGGAGGTTACGAGCAGTACTTC. Protein sequence: CASSSGVAGGYEQYF.

This clonotype turned up a few times. The chain recombines TRBV19 with TRBJ2-1; 13 bases are a match to TRBD2. V lost 4 bases and J lost 7; bases outside the gene matches: 4. CDR1 LNHDA and CDR2 SQIVND come from the germline V gene (reference sequence). The CDR3 runs 15 residues. CDR3 nucleotides: TGTGCCAGTAGTACACTAGCGGGGGGGCGAAATGAGCAGTTCTTC. This codes for CASSTLAGGRNEQFF.

This clonotype was detected ten times or more. This sequence joins TRBV2 and TRBJ1-1; D is undetermined. V lost 6 bases to trimming and J lost 3 bases, with 11 bases between them. Germline V gives CDR1 SNHLY, CDR2 FYNNEI. This CDR3 has 13 residues. The CDR3, as DNA: TGTGCCAGCAGACAGCACCGGGACACTGAAGCTTTCTTT. Translating gives CASRQHRDTEAFF.

The chain employs TRBV5-4 and TRBJ2-1; a weak D match, TRBD2 (6 bases). The CDR3 contains 16 residues. The ends were cut back, 3 bases at V and 0 bases at J, with 13 bases in the middle. CDR1 is SGHNT and CDR2 is YYREEE in the germline V gene (reference sequence). The CDR3 DNA sequence: TGTGCCAGCAGCTCCGGGAGCGGAAACTCCTACAATGAGCAGTTCTTC. Residues: CASSSGSGNSYNEQFF.

This clonotype was recorded at least ten times. This chain uses TRBV5-1 with TRBJ2-3; weak D call: TRBD1 (5 bases). The CDR3 extends over 14 amino acids. The ends were cut back, 6 bases at V and 4 bases at J, with 15 bases in the middle. Germline values: CDR1 SGHRS, CDR2 YFSETQ. This CDR3 is CASKGAVSADTQYF. In DNA form, the CDR3 reads TGCGCCAGCAAAGGGGCAGTAAGCGCAGATACGCAGTATTTT. The variable domain in full, with the rest retrieved from reference TRBV5-1 and TRBJ2-3, is KAGVTQTPRYLIKTRGQQVTLSCSPISGHRSVSWYQQTPGQGLQFLFEYFSETQRNKGNFPGRFSGRQFSNSRSEMNVSTLELGDSALYLCASKGAVSADTQYFGPGTRLTVL.

This clonotype was counted ten times or more. V and J are TRBV30 and TRBJ2-7, with TRBD1 as a possible D gene (5 bases). V shed 0 bases and J shed 2 bases, with 14 bases lying between them. The CDR3 is 15 residues long. The germline V gene encodes CDR1 GTSNPN and CDR2 SVGIG (reference sequence). CDR3 bases: TGTGCCTGGAGTGTACGTAACAGGCTAGCCTACGAGCAGTACTTC. It encodes CAWSVRNRLAYEQYF.

The V gene is TRBV20-1, the J gene TRBJ2-1; 14 nucleotides match TRBD2. The CDR3 extends over 19 amino acids. Trimming cost V 3 bases and J 5 bases; bases outside gene matches: 15. The V gene's germline CDR1 is DFQATT and CDR2 SNEGSKA (reference sequence). Written as DNA, the CDR3 is TGCAGTGCTAGGAGGAGGGCGACTAGCGGGAGGGCAGGAGACAATGAGCAGTTCTTC. Its protein is CSARRRATSGRAGDNEQFF.

The gene calls are TRBV7-9 and TRBJ2-3; 7 bases map to TRBD2. Germline V gene sequence: CDR1 SEHNR, CDR2 FQNEAQ (reference sequence). The CDR3 contains 17 residues. V trimming: 7 bases; J trimming: 5 bases; junction bases outside the gene matches: 18. The chain's CDR3 is CASTYRVVREGKDTQYF. The DNA of the CDR3 is TGTGCCAGCACCTACAGAGTGGTCAGGGAGGGAAAAGATACGCAGTATTTT.

In regard to this clonotype: At one of its ends the junction is not consistent with the germline gene, which may arise from a read error. CDR3 bases: TGTGCCAGGAGCTTGACTAGGACAGATACGCAGTATTTT. Residues: CARSLTRTDTQYF. The J gene is TRBJ2-3, the V gene TRBV7-9, with D possibly matching TRBD2 (6 bases). CDR3 length: 13 amino acids. Germline CDR1 and CDR2: SEHNR and FQNEAQ (reference sequence).

This sequence joins TRBV10-3 and TRBJ2-3; maybe TRBD2 (6 bases). CDR1 is ENHRY, CDR2 SYGVKD, per germline. The CDR3 consists of 13 residues. V was shortened by 4 bases and J by 4 bases, with 9 bases between the two germline ends. The DNA of the CDR3 is TGTGCCATCAGTGGGAGGGGCGCAGATACGCAGTATTTT. Protein product: CAISGRGADTQYF.

At least ten counts were recorded for this clonotype. The chain couples TRBV5-1 to TRBJ2-7; 7 bases are a match to TRBD2. Germline CDR1 reads SGHRS; CDR2 reads YFSETQ. The CDR3 contains 13 residues. Trimming took 4 bases from V and 6 from J; bases not matched to a gene: 7. In DNA form, the CDR3 reads TGCGCCAGCAGCAGCGGGACGTACCTCGAGCAGTACTTC. Its translation is CASSSGTYLEQYF.

This clonotype has a count of ten or more. The rearrangement joins TRBV12-3 or TRBV12-4 to TRBJ1-1; 7 nucleotides align to TRBD1. J lost 5 bases, V lost 5 bases, and 11 bases had no gene match. This CDR3 is 15 amino acids long. The CDR3 loop reads CASSTTTGRETEAFF. In nucleotides, the CDR3 is TGTGCCAGCAGTACGACGACAGGGAGGGAAACTGAAGCTTTCTTT.

The chain has TRBV12-3 or TRBV12-4 and TRBJ2-1; D is ambiguous. Trimming stripped 8 bases from V and 5 bases from J, with 10 bases between. CDR3 length: 12 amino acids. The CDR3 region is CASEKGNNEQFF. DNA for the CDR3: TGTGCCAGCGAGAAGGGCAACAATGAGCAGTTCTTC.

The chain carries TRBV12-3 or TRBV12-4 and TRBJ2-2; D unresolved. CDR3 size: 13 residues. The V end was cut by 2 bases, the J end by 7 bases, with 8 bases between. This CDR3 reads CASSLIMDGELFF. Here the CDR3 DNA reads TGTGCCAGCAGTTTAATTATGGACGGGGAGCTGTTTTTT.

The table lists this clonotype with a few counts. This rearrangement joins TRBV10-3 to TRBJ1-1; 9 bases line up with TRBD1. The V gene end was trimmed by 7 bases and the J gene end by 5 bases; junction bases not matched to a gene: 8. Germline CDR1 reads ENHRY; CDR2 reads SYGVKD. The CDR3 is 14 residues long. The CDR3, as DNA: TGTGCCATCACCGGACAGGGGCGGGAAACTGAAGCTTTCTTT. It codes for CAITGQGRETEAFF.

This clonotype occurred a few times. The chain uses TRBV18 and TRBJ1-1; TRBD1 is a possible D gene (6 bases). This CDR3 region has 16 residues. The germline gives CDR1 KGHSH, CDR2 LQKENI. V lost 3 bases, J lost 1 base, and 15 bases lay in between. For the CDR3, the DNA is TGTGCCAGCTCACCGCCGGGGGGCTTGGGGAACACTGAAGCTTTCTTT. Residues: CASSPPGGLGNTEAFF.

The chain employs TRBV13 and TRBJ2-2; no reliable D call. This CDR3 comprises 13 residues. V lost 5 bases and J lost 7, with 11 bases in between. From germline, CDR1 is PRHDT and CDR2 FYEKMQ (reference sequence). CDR3 nucleotide sequence: TGTGCCAGCAGCCACCAGTGGGACGGGGAGCTGTTTTTT. The encoded protein is CASSHQWDGELFF.

Many counts were recorded for this clonotype. This rearrangement joins TRBV7-6 to TRBJ2-3; no firm D call. The CDR3 has 15 residues. Looked up from germline, CDR1 is SGHVS and CDR2 is FNYEAQ. V lost 5 bases to trimming and J lost 1 base, with 13 bases between them. This CDR3 is CASSGKGWGTDTQYF. In DNA form, the CDR3 reads TGTGCCAGCAGCGGAAAAGGTTGGGGCACAGATACGCAGTATTTT.

The CDR3 sequence is CASSPRMSHEQYF. DNA for the CDR3: TGTGCCAGCAGCCCCAGGATGTCCCACGAGCAGTACTTC. The chain employs TRBV7-9 and TRBJ2-7; D is unresolved. The CDR3 is made up of 13 amino acids. In germline, CDR1 is SEHNR, CDR2 FQNEAQ (reference sequence). Between the trimmed V and J ends, which lost 5 bases and 5 bases, there was a span of 13 bases.

This sequence joins TRBV20-1 and TRBJ2-3; TRBD1 is a possible D gene (5 bases). The CDR3 spans 12 residues. V lost 5 bases, J lost 2 bases, and 8 bases lay in between. Per germline, CDR1 DFQATT and CDR2 SNEGSKA (reference sequence). The CDR3 DNA reads as TGCAGTGCTTTGACAGTCACAGATACGCAGTATTTT. Its translation: CSALTVTDTQYF.

In its sample, this clonotype was seen a few times. The chain joins TRBV7-2 to TRBJ1-2; 7 bases match TRBD1. The ends lost 4 bases at V and 4 bases at J; junction bases unmatched: 12. Germline V gene data show CDR1 as SGHTA and CDR2 as FQGNSA. The CDR3 sequence is 16 residues long. As DNA, the CDR3 is TGTGCCAGCAGCTCTTCCCTTTTGACAGGGATCTATGGCTACACCTTC. Encoded protein: CASSSSLLTGIYGYTF. The whole variable domain, filled in from reference TRBV7-2 and TRBJ1-2, reads GAGVSQSPSNKVTEKGKDVELRCDPISGHTALYWYRQSLGQGLEFLIYFQGNSAPDKSGLPSDRFSAERTGGSVSTLTIQRTQQEDSAVYLCASSSSLLTGIYGYTFGSGTRLTVV.

This clonotype was seen at least ten times. The chain couples TRBV2 to TRBJ2-1, with 8 bases fitting TRBD2. This CDR3 is built from 15 residues. The ends lost 7 bases at V and 5 bases at J; junction bases unmatched: 10. Germline V gene sequence: CDR1 SNHLY, CDR2 FYNNEI. The CDR3 nucleotides read TGTGCCAGCACCCCACGGGAGGGTACCAACAATGAGCAGTTCTTC. Its translation is CASTPREGTNNEQFF.

The chain carries TRBV3-1 and TRBJ2-5, with 10 positions matching TRBD2. Per germline, CDR1 LGHDT and CDR2 YNNKEL (reference sequence). V was clipped by 6 bases and J by 5 bases; unmatched bases: 6. This CDR3 spans 14 amino acids. CDR3 in DNA: TGTGCCAGCAGATTGAGCGGGGGGGCGGAGACCCAGTACTTC. Protein sequence: CASRLSGGAETQYF.

In its sample, this clonotype was seen a few times. This chain joins TRBV27 and TRBJ2-6; 8 bases fit TRBD1. The CDR3 runs 14 residues. Trimming at V came to 6 bases and at J to 3 bases, leaving 1 base not matched to a gene. Germline-derived CDR1 and CDR2 are MNHEY and SMNVEV (reference sequence). CDR3 nucleotide sequence: TGTGCCAGCAGGGACAGGGTTGGGGCCAACGTCCTGACTTTC. Translating gives CASRDRVGANVLTF.

This clonotype was seen once. The chain couples TRBV28 to TRBJ2-3; TRBD2 matches 13 bases. V was clipped by 5 bases and J by 0 bases; unmatched bases: 8. From germline, CDR1 is MDHEN and CDR2 SYDVKM. The CDR3 sequence is 18 residues long. Written as DNA, the CDR3 is TGTGCCAGCAGTATGGGGACTAGCGGGGCCTCTAGCACAGATACGCAGTATTTT. Amino acid sequence: CASSMGTSGASSTDTQYF.

The chain recombines TRBV4-1 with TRBJ2-1; no definite D call. Trimming pared 1 base from V and 6 bases from J, leaving 10 bases between. The CDR3 consists of 14 residues. Germline V gives CDR1 MGHRA, CDR2 YSYEKL. The CDR3 loop reads CASSQVGKVNEQFF. In DNA form, the CDR3 reads TGCGCCAGCAGCCAAGTTGGCAAAGTCAATGAGCAGTTCTTC.

This clonotype was recorded many times. The chain combines TRBV20-1 with TRBJ2-3; 9 nucleotides match TRBD1. This CDR3 has 15 residues. Trimming took 3 bases from V and 11 from J; bases not matched to a gene: 15. Germline CDR1 and CDR2: DFQATT and SNEGSKA (reference sequence). DNA of the CDR3: TGCAGTGCTAGCCAACGGACAGGGGTCCTAGGGGGGCAGTATTTT. Its translation: CSASQRTGVLGGQYF.

This rearrangement joins TRBV20-1 to TRBJ2-3; D not resolved. Germline-derived CDR1 and CDR2 are DFQATT and SNEGSKA (reference sequence). The V gene lost 0 bases and the J gene lost 0 bases, with 10 bases spanning the gap. CDR3 size: 15 residues. CDR3 nucleotides: TGCAGTGCTAGAGATCTTTCCACTAGCACAGATACGCAGTATTTT. Amino acids: CSARDLSTSTDTQYF.